The clone carrying this T cell receptor beta chain appeared many times. What it binds is not known. This sample is part of a study of molecular identifiers for immune sequencing clone quantification. The study, taken as a whole, reports: Highly expanded clone sizes could be underestimated through barcode sharing by identical TCR molecules.

Investigators produced naive CD8 libraries from roughly 18,000 to 920,000 sorted cells, drawing on 10%, 30% or 50% RNA. Sorting captured naive CD8 T cells as CD8+CD4-CCR7+CD45RA+. TCRdb used MiXCR to reprocess the PCR reads, holding one entry per CDR3 protein. The sample holds about 60,000 distinct CDR3 sequences, under 20% seen once. The receptor was isolated from a human donor in good health. Some libraries in this study had Jurkat cell RNA spiked in. Sequencing was performed on naive CD8+ T cells from blood, with Jurkat cell RNA spiked in. Subset: FACS-sorted CD8+CD4-CCR7+CD45RA+ naive T cells.

CDR3 sequence (DNA): TGCGCCAGCAGCCCGACAGGGTTCACTGAAGCTTTCTTT. This encodes CASSPTGFTEAFF. The chain combines TRBV4-1 with TRBJ1-1; 7 bases align to TRBD1. Germline CDR1 is MGHRA and CDR2 is YSYEKL. Losses at the gene ends were 4 bases for V and 4 bases for J; bases not matched to a gene: 3. The CDR3 covers 13 residues.